This entry concerns a single TCR beta chain. The antigen is not known. This entry is derived from a study of OX40 agonist ivuxolimab in advanced cancers. Whole-study context: The treatment was a fully human IgG2 OX40 agonist, ivuxolimab.

The CDR3 has 15 residues. V was shortened by 1 base and J by 5 bases, with 14 bases between the two germline ends. Germline CDR1 and CDR2: MDHEN and SYDVKM. Study conclusions and caveats: Also showing low normalized T-cell clonal expansion were some of the nonresponders. CD4+ T cells averaged fewer expanded clones than CD8+ T cells.

The protocol was immunoSEQ multiplex PCR, while the TCRdb copy is restricted to in-frame clones and leaves out a portion. The sample records 100,000 to 150,000 clones, 80% to 95% being singletons. This material consisted of CD4+ or CD8+ T cells sorted from blood, taken in a trial of the OX40 agonist ivuxolimab. This rearrangement joins TRBV28 to TRBJ1-2, with D tentatively TRBD1 (5 bases). The TCR sequence derives from an adult with an advanced solid tumor such as melanoma, head and neck, liver or kidney cancer. The CDR3 protein is CASSLLWDADYGYTF. The DNA for the CDR3 is TGTGCCAGCAGTTTATTATGGGACGCCGATTATGGCTACACCTTC.